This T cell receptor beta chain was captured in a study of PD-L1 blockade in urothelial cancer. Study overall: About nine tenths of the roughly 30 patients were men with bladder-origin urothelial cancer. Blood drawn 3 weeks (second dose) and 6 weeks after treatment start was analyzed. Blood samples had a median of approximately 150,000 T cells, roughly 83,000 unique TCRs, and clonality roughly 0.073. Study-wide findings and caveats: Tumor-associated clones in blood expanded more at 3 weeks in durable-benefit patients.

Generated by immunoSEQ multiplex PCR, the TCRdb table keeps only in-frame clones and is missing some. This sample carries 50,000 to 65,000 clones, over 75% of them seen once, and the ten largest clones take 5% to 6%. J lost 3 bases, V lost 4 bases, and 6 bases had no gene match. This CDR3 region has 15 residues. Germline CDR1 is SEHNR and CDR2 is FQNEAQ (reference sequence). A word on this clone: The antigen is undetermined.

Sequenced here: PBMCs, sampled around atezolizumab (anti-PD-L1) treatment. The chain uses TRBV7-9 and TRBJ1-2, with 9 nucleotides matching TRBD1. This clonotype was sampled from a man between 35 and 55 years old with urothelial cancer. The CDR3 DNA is TGTGCCAGCAGCTCAAGACGGGACAGGGACTATGGCTACACCTTC. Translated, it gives CASSSRRDRDYGYTF. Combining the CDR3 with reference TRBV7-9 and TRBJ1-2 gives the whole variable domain DTGVSQNPRHKITKRGQNVTFRCDPISEHNRLYWYRQTLGQGPEFLTYFQNEAQLEKSRLLSDRFSAERPKGSFSTLEIQRTEQGDSAMYLCASSSRRDRDYGYTFGSGTRLTVV.